The text below deals with one TCR beta chain. The length of the CDR3 is 15 residues. V was shortened by 3 bases and J by 5 bases, with 16 bases between the two germline ends. The sample originates from a study of tumor-infiltrating lymphocytes in oesophageal squamous cell carcinoma. TCRdb passed the PCR reads through MiXCR, listing each CDR3 protein once. The repertoire holds around 26,000 distinct CDR3 sequences, with 35% to 45% as singletons. The clonotype was recovered from a male donor with esophageal squamous cell carcinoma. The specimen sequenced was esophageal tumor tissue. The chain has TRBV12-3 or TRBV12-4 and TRBJ2-5; D is perhaps TRBD2 (6 bases). CDR3 in DNA: TGTGCCAGCAGTTTTTCCGGGAGAGGAGGGGAGACCCAGTACTTC. Protein: CASSFSGRGGETQYF.